This T cell receptor beta chain was captured by sequencing in a study of blood T cell repertoires in COVID-19. The V gene's germline CDR1 is MGHDK and CDR2 SYGVNS. This CDR3 is built from 15 residues. Trimming took 6 bases from V and 2 from J; bases not matched to a gene: 5. Original processing notes: The authors estimated nucleated cell counts from reference gene primer amplification. Method: immunoSEQ multiplex PCR; TCRdb's copy keeps in-frame clones and lacks some. V and J calls and clone size come straight from that table; D and trimming were deduced from the DNA. The data contain about 210,000 clones, about 88% of them singletons.

This clonotype originated in a middle-aged woman with acute or convalescent COVID-19. The sequencing sample was made of peripheral blood. The gene calls are TRBV25-1 and TRBJ2-3, with 10 bases aligning to TRBD2. CDR3 DNA: TGTGCCAGCAGGTTAGCGGGGGGCCTCACAGATACGCAGTATTTT. Its protein is CASRLAGGLTDTQYF.